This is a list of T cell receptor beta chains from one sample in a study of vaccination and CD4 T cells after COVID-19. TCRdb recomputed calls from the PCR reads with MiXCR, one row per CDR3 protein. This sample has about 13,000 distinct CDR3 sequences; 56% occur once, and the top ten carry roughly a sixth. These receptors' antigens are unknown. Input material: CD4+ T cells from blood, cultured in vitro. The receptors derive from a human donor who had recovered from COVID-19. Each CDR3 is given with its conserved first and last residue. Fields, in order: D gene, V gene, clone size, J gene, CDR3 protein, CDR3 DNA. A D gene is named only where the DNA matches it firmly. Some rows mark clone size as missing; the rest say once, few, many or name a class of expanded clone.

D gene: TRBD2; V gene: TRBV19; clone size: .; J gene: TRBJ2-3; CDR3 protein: CASTSGRGTDTQYF; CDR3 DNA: TGTGCCAGTACTAGCGGGAGAGGCACAGATACGCAGTATTTT
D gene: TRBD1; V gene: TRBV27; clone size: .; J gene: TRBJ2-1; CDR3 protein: CASSFTWTGWDEQFF; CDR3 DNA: TGTGCCAGCAGTTTCACCTGGACAGGATGGGATGAGCAGTTCTTC
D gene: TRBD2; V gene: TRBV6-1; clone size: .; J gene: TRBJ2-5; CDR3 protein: CASRRSGTLRETQYF; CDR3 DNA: TGTGCCAGCAGACGTAGCGGGACCCTCCGAGAGACCCAGTACTTC
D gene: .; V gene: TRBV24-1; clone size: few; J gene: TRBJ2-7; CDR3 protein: CATKSRTFSSYEQYF; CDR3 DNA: TGTGCCACCAAATCCCGGACTTTTAGCTCCTACGAGCAGTACTTC
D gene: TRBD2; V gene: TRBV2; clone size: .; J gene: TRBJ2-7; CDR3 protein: CASSGLAASYEQYF; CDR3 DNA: TGTGCCAGCAGTGGACTAGCGGCTTCCTACGAGCAGTACTTC
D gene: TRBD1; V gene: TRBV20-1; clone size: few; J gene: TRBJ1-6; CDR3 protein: CSATRRDRRFSPLHF; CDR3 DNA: TGCAGTGCTACCCGGCGGGACAGGAGGTTTTCACCCCTCCACTTT
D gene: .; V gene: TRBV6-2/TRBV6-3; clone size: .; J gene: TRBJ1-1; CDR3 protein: CASRAEVVTEAFF; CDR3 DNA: TGTGCCAGCAGAGCCGAGGTGGTTACTGAAGCTTTCTTT
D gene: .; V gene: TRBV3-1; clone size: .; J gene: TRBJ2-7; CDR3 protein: CASSQDLGYSYEQYF; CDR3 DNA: TGTGCCAGCAGCCAAGATCTCGGCTACTCCTACGAGCAGTACTTC
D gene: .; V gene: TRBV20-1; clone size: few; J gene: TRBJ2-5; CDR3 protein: CSARVTGPDGTQYF; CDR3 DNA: TGCAGTGCTAGAGTGACCGGCCCTGACGGGACCCAGTACTTC
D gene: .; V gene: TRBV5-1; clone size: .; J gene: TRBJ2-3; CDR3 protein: CASSKVLDGSTDTQYF; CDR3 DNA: TGCGCCAGCAGCAAAGTCCTCGACGGTAGCACAGATACGCAGTATTTT
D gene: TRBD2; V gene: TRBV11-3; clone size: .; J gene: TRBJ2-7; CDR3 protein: CASSSVGGRDYEQYF; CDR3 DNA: TGTGCCAGCAGCTCGGTCGGCGGGAGGGACTACGAGCAGTACTTC
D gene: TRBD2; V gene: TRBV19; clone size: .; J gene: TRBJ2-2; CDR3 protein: CASSIGGLAEANTGELFF; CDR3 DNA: TGTGCCAGTAGTATAGGGGGACTAGCGGAGGCGAACACCGGGGAGCTGTTTTTT
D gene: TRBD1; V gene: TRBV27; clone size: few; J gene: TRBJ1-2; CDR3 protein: CASSSDQGVYGYTF; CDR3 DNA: TGTGCCAGCAGTTCGGATCAGGGGGTCTATGGCTACACCTTC
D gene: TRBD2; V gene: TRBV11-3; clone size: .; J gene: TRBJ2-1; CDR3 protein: CASSSDYPGGNEQFF; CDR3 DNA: TGTGCCAGCAGCTCGGACTATCCGGGGGGCAATGAGCAGTTCTTC
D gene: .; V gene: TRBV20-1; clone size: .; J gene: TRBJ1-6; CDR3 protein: CSARALNSPLHF; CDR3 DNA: TGCAGTGCTAGGGCCTTGAATTCACCCCTCCACTTT
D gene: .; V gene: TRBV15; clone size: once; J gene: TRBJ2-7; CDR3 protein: CATSRDKARGGEQYF; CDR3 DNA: TGTGCCACCAGCAGAGATAAGGCCAGGGGAGGCGAGCAGTACTTC
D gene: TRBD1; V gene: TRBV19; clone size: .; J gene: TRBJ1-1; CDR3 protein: CASSMTGGHTEAFF; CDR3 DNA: TGTGCCAGTAGTATGACAGGGGGACACACTGAAGCTTTCTTT
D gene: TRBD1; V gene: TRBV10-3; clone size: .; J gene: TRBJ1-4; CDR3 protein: CAISANDRGRGEKLFF; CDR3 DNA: TGTGCCATCAGTGCTAATGACAGGGGGCGAGGTGAAAAACTGTTTTTT
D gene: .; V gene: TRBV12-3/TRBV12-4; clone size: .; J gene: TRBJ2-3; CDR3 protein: CATSTDTQYF; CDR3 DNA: TGTGCCACGAGCACAGATACGCAGTATTTT
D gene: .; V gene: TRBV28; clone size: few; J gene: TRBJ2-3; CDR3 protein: CASSTQGGTDTQYF; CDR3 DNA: TGTGCCAGCAGTACACAGGGTGGAACAGATACGCAGTATTTT
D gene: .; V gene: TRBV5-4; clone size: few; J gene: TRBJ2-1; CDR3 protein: CASNLGEGQFF; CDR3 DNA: TGTGCCAGCAACCTTGGAGAGGGGCAGTTCTTC
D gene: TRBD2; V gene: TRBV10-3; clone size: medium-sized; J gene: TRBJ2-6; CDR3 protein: CAIRGVASGANVLTF; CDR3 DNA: TGTGCCATCCGGGGGGTTGCCTCTGGGGCCAACGTCCTGACTTTC
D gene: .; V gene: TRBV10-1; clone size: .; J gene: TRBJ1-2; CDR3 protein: CASSAGPSYGYTF; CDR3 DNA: TGCGCCAGCAGTGCAGGACCATCCTATGGCTACACCTTC
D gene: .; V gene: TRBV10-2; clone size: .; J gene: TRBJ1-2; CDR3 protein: CASSPGREIYEGYTF; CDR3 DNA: TGCGCCAGCAGTCCGGGGCGGGAAATCTATGAAGGCTACACCTTC
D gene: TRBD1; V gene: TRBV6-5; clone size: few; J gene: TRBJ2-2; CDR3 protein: CASSLTGEGTGELFF; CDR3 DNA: TGTGCCAGCAGTTTGACAGGGGAAGGGACCGGGGAGCTGTTTTTT
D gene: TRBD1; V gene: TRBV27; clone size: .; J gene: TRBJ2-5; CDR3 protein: CASRDRGSFRATQYF; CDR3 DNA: TGTGCCAGCAGGGACAGGGGAAGTTTTCGGGCGACCCAGTACTTC
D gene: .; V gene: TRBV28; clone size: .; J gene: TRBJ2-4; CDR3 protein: CASSLLDRAKNIQYF; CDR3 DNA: TGTGCCAGCAGTTTATTGGACAGAGCCAAAAACATTCAGTACTTC
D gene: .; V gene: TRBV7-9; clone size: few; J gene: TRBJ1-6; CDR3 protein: CASSFHRTPPPNSPLHF; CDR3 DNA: TGTGCCAGCAGCTTCCACCGGACACCGCCGCCTAATTCACCCCTCCACTTT